The rows below give T cell receptor beta chains drawn from one sample of a study of CXCR3-negative and CXCR3-positive naive CD8 T cells. TCRdb reprocessed the 5' RACE reads and reports one entry per CDR3 protein, with no DNA. The sample data list 70,000 to 100,000 distinct CDR3 sequences. The material sequenced was naive CXCR3- CD8+ T cells from blood. The receptors were sampled from a human donor in good health. Some clones in this sample may be carry-over from other donors' samples. Both conserved end residues are part of each CDR3. Fields, in order: V gene, J gene, CDR3 protein.

>TRBV29-1|TRBJ2-1
CSLLTSTASSYNEQFF
>TRBV12-3/TRBV12-4|TRBJ2-7
CASSPRPYEQYF
>TRBV12-3/TRBV12-4|TRBJ1-2
CASGPGTEPLNGYTF
>TRBV4-1|TRBJ2-2
CASSPSPSGDWELFF
>TRBV29-1|TRBJ1-1
CSVDGRLPPNRGTEAFF
>TRBV28|TRBJ1-1
CASSSSQGGTEAFF
>TRBV23-1|TRBJ1-1
CASSQLRDRSLAWLLNTEAFF
>TRBV29-1|TRBJ1-1
CSVDDGLNTEAFF
>TRBV7-2|TRBJ2-7
CASSLDGTSGGYEQYF
>TRBV14|TRBJ1-1
CASSLGQTTEAFF
>TRBV14|TRBJ2-1
CASSQVTSGYYYNEQFF
>TRBV5-1|TRBJ2-1
CASSPGLGQFF
>TRBV7-9|TRBJ2-5
CASSPSSGTGRETQYF
>TRBV7-8|TRBJ2-2
CASSLRAVVRGTGELFF
>TRBV4-1|TRBJ1-4
CASSQDEKLFF
>TRBV12-3/TRBV12-4|TRBJ1-2
CASRDSGGGYTF
>TRBV5-1|TRBJ2-6
CASSLGQGANVLTF
>TRBV29-1|TRBJ2-2
CSVPRTGGWNTGELFF
>TRBV6-5|TRBJ1-4
CASMAARAFGTNEKLFF
>TRBV29-1|TRBJ1-2
CSVLDRDRGRESGGYTF
>TRBV25-1|TRBJ2-7
CASSATGLAGGSEQYF
>TRBV15|TRBJ2-5
CATRGTSQETQYF
>TRBV19|TRBJ2-1
CASSFGILAGSSYNEQFF
>TRBV6-2/TRBV6-3|TRBJ2-1
CASSLPGLAPEQFF
>TRBV19|TRBJ2-1
CASSKGTGSYNEQFF
>TRBV4-2|TRBJ2-1
CASSQSGASGAYNEQFF
>TRBV3-1|TRBJ2-3
CASSPRLAGDDTQYF
>TRBV25-1|TRBJ1-2
CASSGDRIYGYTF
>TRBV6-2/TRBV6-3|TRBJ2-1
CASKKPGQGNRNEQFF
>TRBV6-1|TRBJ1-1
CASSVRGLANTEAFF
>TRBV6-2/TRBV6-3|TRBJ1-1
CASRTGTEAFF
>TRBV12-3/TRBV12-4|TRBJ2-1
CASSTGLAIIEQFF
>TRBV6-2/TRBV6-3|TRBJ2-2
CASSYGGGINTGELFF
>TRBV7-6|TRBJ2-1
CASSLGGLNEQFF
>TRBV19|TRBJ2-1
CASSWLAYNEQFF
>TRBV14|TRBJ2-1
CASSQDAITGATINEQFF
>TRBV6-5|TRBJ2-1
CASSPTNNEQFF
>TRBV12-3/TRBV12-4|TRBJ2-1
CASTPAWVADNNEQFF
>TRBV2|TRBJ2-5
CASSESGGETQYF
>TRBV15|TRBJ1-4
CATSNPGLYEKLFF
>TRBV5-1|TRBJ2-2
CASSDYLDTGELFF
>TRBV9|TRBJ1-2
CASSKSEGSYGYTF
>TRBV2|TRBJ2-1
CASSGLREGLNEQFF
>TRBV7-9|TRBJ2-3
CASSSLDSSSTDTQYF
>TRBV29-1|TRBJ1-2
CSVPTGTGVYGYTF
>TRBV6-1|TRBJ2-7
CATPDRVYEQYF
>TRBV13|TRBJ1-2
CASSLNEATYGYTF
>TRBV7-8|TRBJ2-5
CASSLAGNQETQYF
>TRBV5-4|TRBJ2-1
CASSLEAGGTGDEQFF
>TRBV7-3|TRBJ1-2
CASSLTDEDYGYTF
>TRBV29-1|TRBJ2-3
CSVPWLAGEDTQYF
>TRBV6-5|TRBJ1-2
CASGGGRGYTF
>TRBV15|TRBJ2-7
CATSPLRGSYEQYF
>TRBV12-3/TRBV12-4|TRBJ1-1
CASSWRGLQAFF